In its sample, the clone carrying this TCR beta chain was seen many times. The antigen is undetermined. TCR cDNA molecules each carried a unique molecular identifier. Each CDR3 protein gets one entry after TCRdb re-called the 5' RACE reads with MiXCR. Of around 25,000 distinct CDR3 sequences listed, about 13% are singletons. From germline, CDR1 is LGHDT and CDR2 YNNKEL (reference sequence). CDR3 length: 17 amino acids. The germline V and J ends were trimmed by 0 bases and 4 bases, with 18 bases remaining between them. Sample time point: sample taken at primary tumor resection. Sequencing was performed on whole RNA extracted from tumor and nontumor lung tissue, or from frozen PBMC, and the material was left unsorted. The data were obtained in a study of spatial heterogeneity in lung cancer. The wider study: Detection of beta-chain sequences consistently exceeded that of alpha-chain sequences. On average, each unique TCR and UMI combination appeared more than ten times in raw reads.

Regarding the study as a whole: Compared with follow-up, resection was when ubiquitous expanded tumor TCRs appeared in blood more.

The origin of this receptor is a female donor with early-stage non-small cell lung cancer. The chain carries TRBV3-1 and TRBJ2-5, with D tentatively TRBD2 (6 bases). Specimen: PBMCs, collected at surgery. In nucleotides, the CDR3 is TGTGCCAGCAGCCAAGAGAGTGGGCGGGAATCTGGAGAGACCCAGTACTTC. Translating gives CASSQESGRESGETQYF.